Shown below are 15 T cell receptor beta chains from a single sample sequenced in a study of long-term antiretroviral therapy in people with HIV. Samples were assayed with immunoSEQ v3.0 at survey level. TCRdb keeps only in-frame clones here, not all; method: immunoSEQ multiplex PCR. The sample holds about 22,000 clones, around 82% seen once. The input for sequencing was unsorted PBMCs, taken at the start of antiretroviral therapy. Receptors originate from a man between 45 and 60 years old with HIV.

The chain employs TRBV11-2 and TRBJ2-7; 8 bases match TRBD2. The CDR3 is made up of 15 amino acids. Germline V lookup: CDR1 SGHAT, CDR2 FQNNGV. Trimming took 4 bases from V and 3 from J; bases not matched to a gene: 8. CDR3 DNA sequence: TGTGCCAGCAGCTGGCTAGCGGGTAGGCTCTACGAGCAGTACTTC. This gives the protein CASSWLAGRLYEQYF.

J is TRBJ2-1 and V is TRBV7-6; 7 nucleotides match TRBD1. Germline CDR1 and CDR2: SGHVS and FNYEAQ. V gave up 4 bases and J gave up 7 bases; unmatched junction bases: 13. The CDR3 consists of 16 residues. The CDR3 nucleotides read TGTGCCAGCAGCTCGGAAACCGGGACAGCCTTTAATGAGCAGTTCTTC. As protein: CASSSETGTAFNEQFF.

V is TRBV7-4 and J is TRBJ1-1; 7 bases match TRBD1. V was pared by 2 bases and J by 2 bases, with 2 bases of the junction left unmatched. The germline CDR1 and CDR2 sequences are SGHVT and SQSDAQ. The CDR3 is 14 amino acids. In nucleotides, the CDR3 is TGTGCCAGCAGCTTAACAGGGGATAACACTGAAGCTTTCTTT. This codes for CASSLTGDNTEAFF.

The chain has TRBV10-2 and TRBJ1-2; the D is unclear. Per the germline V gene, CDR1 is WSHSY and CDR2 is SAAADI. This CDR3 is 14 amino acids long. Trimming stripped 4 bases from V and 1 base from J, with 10 bases between. The CDR3 region has the DNA TGCGCCAGCAGTGTGTACGGCCTTAACTATGGCTACACCTTC. Translated: CASSVYGLNYGYTF.

This sequence joins TRBV9 and TRBJ2-1, with D maybe TRBD2 (5 bases). Germline values: CDR1 SGDLS, CDR2 YYNGEE. The ends were cut back, 0 bases at V and 2 bases at J, with 12 bases in the middle. The CDR3 loop spans 16 amino acids. The CDR3 protein is CASSVEPSLTYNEQFF. As DNA, the CDR3 is TGTGCCAGCAGCGTAGAGCCTAGCCTTACCTACAATGAGCAGTTCTTC.

The rearrangement joins TRBV2 to TRBJ1-6; the D is unclear. The V end lost 5 bases, the J end lost 7 bases, and 3 bases lay between the germline ends. Per the germline V gene, CDR1 is SNHLY and CDR2 is FYNNEI. This CDR3 is built from 11 residues. The CDR3 here is CASSRNSPLHF. CDR3 nucleotides: TGTGCCAGCAGTCGGAATTCACCCCTCCACTTT. Full variable domain (missing parts from reference TRBV2 and TRBJ1-6): EPEVTQTPSHQVTQMGQEVILRCVPISNHLYFYWYRQILGQKVEFLVSFYNNEISEKSEIFDDQFSVERPDGSNFTLKIRSTKLEDSAMYFCASSRNSPLHFGNGTRLTVT.

The chain carries TRBV4-3 and TRBJ2-7, with unresolved D. Germline V gene data show CDR1 as LGHNA and CDR2 as YSLEER. V was shortened by 0 bases and J by 0 bases, with 9 bases between the two germline ends. The CDR3 consists of 15 residues. Here the CDR3 DNA reads TGCGCCAGCAGCCAAGACGATGGAAGCTCCTACGAGCAGTACTTC. It translates to CASSQDDGSSYEQYF.

The chain couples TRBV12-5 to TRBJ1-3, with a tentative D call TRBD1 (6 bases). The CDR3 spans 15 residues. The V end lost 2 bases, the J end lost 3 bases, and 11 bases lay between the germline ends. Germline CDR1 is LGHNT and CDR2 is FRNRAP. The CDR3 sequence is CASGLSSGVGNTIYF. The CDR3 nucleotides read TGTGCTAGTGGTTTGTCGTCAGGGGTTGGAAACACCATATATTTT. The full variable domain, its missing parts supplied by reference TRBV12-5 and TRBJ1-3, is DARVTQTPRHKVTEMGQEVTMRCQPILGHNTVFWYRQTMMQGLELLAYFRNRAPLDDSGMPKDRFSAEMPDATLATLKIQPSEPRDSAVYFCASGLSSGVGNTIYFGEGSWLTVV.

For the CDR3, the DNA is TGTGCCAGCATGGGGGGTGACACTGAAGCTTTCTTT. Its protein product is CASMGGDTEAFF. This chain links TRBV6-5 with TRBJ1-1, with a weak D call TRBD1 (5 bases). Trimming removed 7 bases at V and 3 bases at J, with 9 bases between. Germline V gene sequence: CDR1 MNHEY, CDR2 SVGAGI. The CDR3 extends over 12 amino acids.

The chain joins TRBV28 to TRBJ1-5; no reliable D call. The CDR3 contains 14 residues. CDR1 and CDR2 (germline): MDHEN, SYDVKM. Trimming removed 5 bases from V and 5 bases from J, with 13 bases in between. The CDR3 protein is CASSPRSRYQPQHF. DNA for the CDR3: TGTGCCAGCAGTCCGAGGAGCAGGTATCAGCCCCAGCATTTT.

This rearrangement joins TRBV18 to TRBJ2-3; 9 bases fit TRBD2. With V trimmed by 5 bases and J by 4 bases, 7 bases remained unmatched. This CDR3 has 15 amino acids. From germline, CDR1 is KGHSH and CDR2 LQKENI. CDR3 residues: CASSSPGLASDTQYF. DNA for the CDR3: TGTGCCAGCTCATCCCCGGGACTAGCATCAGATACGCAGTATTTT.

This clone was counted between two and nine times. The rearrangement joins TRBV5-6 to TRBJ2-7; D may be TRBD1 (5 bases). The CDR3 is 12 amino acids. The V gene's germline CDR1 is SGHDT and CDR2 YYEEEE. Trimming removed 4 bases from V and 7 bases from J, with 12 bases in between. The CDR3 loop is CASSQGRWEQYF. DNA of the CDR3: TGTGCCAGCAGCCAGGGCCGATGGGAGCAGTACTTC.

The count of this clone is one. The rearrangement links TRBV29-1 to TRBJ2-7, with TRBD1 matching 7 bases. The V gene end was trimmed by 0 bases and the J gene end by 0 bases; junction bases not matched to a gene: 5. Germline-derived CDR1 and CDR2 are SQVTM and ANQGSEA. The CDR3 spans 15 residues. CDR3 region: CSVEDIGTDSYEQYF. Written as DNA, the CDR3 is TGCAGCGTTGAAGATATCGGGACAGACTCCTACGAGCAGTACTTC.

The V call is TRBV28, the J call TRBJ2-3, with 10 bases matching TRBD1. With 5 bases clipped from V and 1 base from J, the junction kept 6 bases outside the gene matches. This CDR3 spans 16 amino acids. From germline, CDR1 is MDHEN and CDR2 SYDVKM. CDR3 sequence reads: CASSPGQGQGTDTQYF. Here the CDR3 DNA reads TGTGCCAGCAGTCCGGGACAGGGGCAGGGCACAGATACGCAGTATTTT.

The chain combines TRBV20-1 with TRBJ1-2, with no clear D. V shed 1 base and J shed 10 bases, with 7 bases lying between them. The CDR3 spans 10 residues. Germline-derived CDR1 and CDR2 are DFQATT and SNEGSKA (reference sequence). Here the CDR3 DNA reads TGCAGTGCTAGAGGGTACTCCTACACCTTC. It is translated as CSARGYSYTF.